The 26 T cell receptor beta chains presented below share a single source sample, sequenced in a study of T cell responses to AZD1222 COVID-19 vaccine. The table came from immunoSEQ multiplex PCR; TCRdb's copy has only in-frame clones and leaves some out. Of about 140,000 clones listed, roughly nine tenths are singletons. The sample consisted of peripheral blood, taken 28 days after the second AZD1222 dose. These receptors came from an adult who received the AZD1222 COVID-19 vaccine.

The chain combines TRBV29-1 with TRBJ1-2; 9 bases map to TRBD1. Germline V lookup: CDR1 SQVTM, CDR2 ANQGSEA. The length of the CDR3 is 14 residues. The V segment lost 3 bases and the J segment 1 base; nucleotides outside the gene matches: 3. The CDR3 is CSVDDRGFNYGYTF. The CDR3 region has the DNA TGCAGCGTTGATGACAGGGGGTTTAACTATGGCTACACCTTC. Full variable domain (outside the CDR3, taken from reference TRBV29-1 and TRBJ1-2): SAVISQKPSRDICQRGTSLTIQCQVDSQVTMMFWYRQQPGQSLTLIATANQGSEATYESGFVIDKFPISRPNLTFSTLTVSNMSPEDSSIYLCSVDDRGFNYGYTFGSGTRLTVV.

This clone was counted a single time. The rearrangement uses TRBV9 and TRBJ2-7, with TRBD2 matching over 7 bases. CDR3 length: 13 amino acids. V shed 3 bases, J shed 3 bases, and the junction held 3 bases outside the gene matches. Germline V gene data show CDR1 as SGDLS and CDR2 as YYNGEE. The CDR3 here is CASSGGSLYEQYF. Written as DNA, the CDR3 is TGTGCCAGCAGCGGCGGGAGTCTCTACGAGCAGTACTTC.

V usage is TRBV28 and J usage is TRBJ1-6; 7 bases are shared with TRBD1. Germline V gene sequence: CDR1 MDHEN, CDR2 SYDVKM. Trimming took 3 bases from V and 8 from J; bases not matched to a gene: 13. The CDR3 runs to 17 residues. CDR3 in DNA: TGTGCCAGCAGTTTCTCTGACCGGACAGGCTTTGATTCACCCCTCCACTTT. Protein sequence: CASSFSDRTGFDSPLHF.

V and J are TRBV6-5 and TRBJ2-5; D perhaps matches TRBD2 (5 bases). Germline CDR1 MNHEY, CDR2 SVGAGI. This CDR3 has 15 amino acids. The V end lost 6 bases, the J end lost 5 bases, and 19 bases lay between the germline ends. The CDR3: CASRLLGSGAETQYF. CDR3 nucleotides: TGTGCCAGCAGACTACTAGGGAGCGGCGCGGAGACCCAGTACTTC.

On this clone: At one end, the junction sequence differs from germline, possibly due to a read error. The chain uses TRBV11-2 and TRBJ2-3; perhaps TRBD2 as D (6 bases). There are 13 residues in the CDR3. CDR1 is SGHAT and CDR2 is FQNNGV in the germline V gene. As DNA, the CDR3 is TGTGCCAGCAGCTTAGCGGGGGACGCCTCTGCTCATTTT. It codes for CASSLAGDASAHF.

The chain recombines TRBV5-1 with TRBJ1-1; TRBD1 agrees at 7 bases. The CDR3 runs 15 residues. V was pared by 4 bases and J by 4 bases, with 10 bases of the junction left unmatched. CDR1 and CDR2 from the germline V gene are SGHRS and YFSETQ. Here the CDR3 reads CASSLRQGSGTEAFF. In DNA form, the CDR3 reads TGCGCCAGCAGCCTAAGACAGGGTTCGGGCACTGAAGCTTTCTTT.

This clone was counted once. The J gene is TRBJ1-2, the V gene TRBV6-6; D remains ambiguous. The V end was cut by 7 bases, the J end by 5 bases, with 11 bases between. The CDR3 consists of 12 residues. Germline CDR1 reads MNHNY; CDR2 reads SVGAGI (reference sequence). CDR3 nucleotide sequence: TGTGCCAGCAATTCAATGGGGTATGGCTACACCTTC. Translated: CASNSMGYGYTF.

The chain employs TRBV5-5 and TRBJ2-7; maybe TRBD1 (5 bases). Germline CDR1 is SGHKS and CDR2 is YYEKEE (reference sequence). Trimming took off 1 base at V and 2 bases at J, with 13 bases between the two ends. The CDR3 is 15 amino acids. CDR3 DNA: TGTGCCAGCAGCTTGTTGCCAGGGTCCACCTACGAGCAGTACGTC. Protein sequence: CASSLLPGSTYEQYV.

J is TRBJ2-7 and V is TRBV5-4; possible D gene TRBD1, 5 bases. Germline CDR1 and CDR2: SGHNT and YYREEE (reference sequence). The CDR3 spans 14 residues. V lost 1 base and J 6 bases, leaving 14 bases between the germline ends. The CDR3 here is CASSLNQGFGEQYF. CDR3 nucleotides: TGTGCCAGCAGCTTGAACCAGGGCTTCGGCGAGCAGTACTTC. Drawing the rest from reference TRBV5-4 and TRBJ2-7, the complete variable domain is ETGVTQSPTHLIKTRGQQVTLRCSSQSGHNTVSWYQQALGQGPQFIFQYYREEENGRGNFPPRFSGLQFPNYSSELNVNALELDDSALYLCASSLNQGFGEQYFGPGTRLTVT.

The V gene is TRBV6-5, the J gene TRBJ1-1; tentatively, D is TRBD1 (5 bases). The ends were cut back, 6 bases at V and 2 bases at J, with 16 bases in the middle. The CDR3 has 15 residues. CDR1 and CDR2 from the germline V gene are MNHEY and SVGAGI. The chain's CDR3 is CASSGPGRGNTEAFF. The CDR3 DNA is TGTGCCAGCAGCGGGCCAGGGCGGGGTAACACTGAAGCTTTCTTT.

The rearrangement uses TRBV5-4 and TRBJ1-2; a possible D gene is TRBD1 (5 bases). The ends were cut back, 3 bases at V and 4 bases at J, with 13 bases in the middle. The germline gives CDR1 SGHNT, CDR2 YYREEE (reference sequence). The CDR3 contains 14 residues. The CDR3 sequence: CASSSPAGGYGYTF. The CDR3 DNA follows: TGTGCCAGCAGCTCACCGGCGGGGGGCTATGGCTACACCTTC.

This chain links TRBV7-2 with TRBJ2-1; TRBD2 aligns across 8 bases. The CDR3 runs 15 residues. V was pared by 1 base and J by 6 bases, with 5 bases of the junction left unmatched. Per germline, CDR1 SGHTA and CDR2 FQGNSA. The CDR3 sequence: CASSLGRGVSNEQFF. CDR3 in DNA: TGTGCCAGCAGCTTAGGGCGGGGGGTATCCAATGAGCAGTTCTTC.

The chain links TRBV7-8 to TRBJ2-4; 7 bases fit TRBD1. The CDR3 has 18 amino acids. The germline V gene encodes CDR1 SGHVS and CDR2 FQNEAQ. V trimming: 3 bases; J trimming: 3 bases; junction bases outside the gene matches: 14. The CDR3 spells CASSLLGDRPSHKNIQYF. CDR3 DNA sequence: TGTGCCAGCAGCTTGTTGGGGGACAGACCCTCGCACAAAAACATTCAGTACTTC.

CDR3 sequence reads: CASSLNDGQETQYF. The CDR3 bases are TGTGCCAGCAGCTTAAATGACGGCCAGGAGACCCAGTACTTC. The chain couples TRBV7-6 to TRBJ2-5; D is ambiguous. The CDR3 length is 14 residues. Germline CDR1 is SGHVS and CDR2 is FNYEAQ. V lost 2 bases to trimming and J lost 5 bases, with 12 bases between them.

V gene TRBV6-5 combines with J gene TRBJ1-4, with 7 bases lining up with TRBD1. The germline gives CDR1 MNHEY, CDR2 SVGAGI. Trimming cost V 6 bases and J 5 bases; bases outside gene matches: 9. The CDR3 runs to 15 residues. The CDR3 DNA follows: TGTGCCAGCAGCCCGACACCGGGACAGAATGAAAAACTGTTTTTT. Amino acid sequence: CASSPTPGQNEKLFF.

The V call is TRBV18, the J call TRBJ2-7, with D tentatively TRBD1 (5 bases). Looked up from germline, CDR1 is KGHSH and CDR2 is LQKENI. The length of the CDR3 is 13 residues. Trimming removed 6 bases from V and 7 bases from J, with 16 bases in between. The CDR3: CASSPQGAGEQYV. The CDR3 region has the DNA TGTGCCAGCTCCCCTCAGGGCGCTGGGGAGCAGTACGTC.

This clone was seen only once. The chain links TRBV7-8 to TRBJ1-5; no reliable D call. Germline lookup yields CDR1 SGHVS and CDR2 FQNEAQ. V was shortened by 5 bases and J by 0 bases, with 11 bases between the two germline ends. The CDR3 runs to 15 residues. CDR3 sequence reads: CASSRRSNSNQPQHF. Written as DNA, the CDR3 is TGTGCCAGCAGCCGCAGAAGCAATAGCAATCAGCCCCAGCATTTT.

The V gene is TRBV10-3, the J gene TRBJ2-6; a possible D gene is TRBD1 (5 bases). The CDR3 has 16 amino acids. The germline V gene has CDR1 ENHRY and CDR2 SYGVKD. V lost 2 bases and J 2 bases, leaving 10 bases between the germline ends. The CDR3 region is CAISEAGSPGANVLTF. The CDR3 DNA reads as TGTGCCATCAGTGAGGCAGGGTCCCCTGGGGCCAACGTCCTGACTTTC.

The J gene is TRBJ1-2, the V gene TRBV15, with D unresolved. The V gene's germline CDR1 is LNHNV and CDR2 YYDKDF (reference sequence). V shed 3 bases and J shed 2 bases, with 7 bases lying between them. The CDR3 is 13 amino acids. CDR3 loop: CATSSRRNYGYTF. The DNA for the CDR3 is TGTGCCACCAGCAGTCGACGGAACTATGGCTACACCTTC.

V and J are TRBV24-1 and TRBJ2-3, with 8 nucleotides matching TRBD1. CDR1 KGHDR and CDR2 SFDVKD come from the germline V gene. With 7 bases clipped from V and 2 bases from J, the junction kept 7 bases outside the gene matches. The CDR3 runs to 15 residues. CDR3 sequence reads: CATRGTGGVTDTQYF. CDR3 sequence (DNA): TGTGCCACCAGGGGGACAGGAGGGGTCACAGATACGCAGTATTTT.

The CDR3 nucleotides read TGCGCCAGCAGCCCTCAGGGTTCGGGTCAGCCCCAGCATTTT. Translation gives CASSPQGSGQPQHF. The chain has TRBV4-3 and TRBJ1-5; tentatively, D is TRBD1 (5 bases). Germline values: CDR1 LGHNA, CDR2 YSLEER. The length of the CDR3 is 14 residues. V was pared by 4 bases and J by 6 bases, with 13 bases between.

This rearrangement joins TRBV28 to TRBJ2-1, with 12 positions matching TRBD2. The trim removed 8 bases at V and 7 bases at J, leaving 9 bases unmatched. The CDR3 consists of 15 residues. Germline CDR1 MDHEN, CDR2 SYDVKM. The CDR3 DNA follows: TGTGCCAGCGTTTCGACTAGCGGGAGAATTAATGAGCAGTTCTTC. It translates to CASVSTSGRINEQFF.

This chain links TRBV28 with TRBJ1-1; TRBD1 aligns across 7 bases. Germline V lookup: CDR1 MDHEN, CDR2 SYDVKM. The CDR3 length is 13 residues. V shed 7 bases and J 11 bases; nucleotides not matched to a gene: 13. The CDR3 protein is CASTGEGAWAAFF. The CDR3 coding sequence is TGTGCCAGCACCGGAGAGGGGGCCTGGGCTGCTTTCTTT.

This rearrangement joins TRBV6-5 to TRBJ2-3, with 8 bases that match TRBD2. V lost 8 bases and J lost 6; bases outside the gene matches: 10. Germline-derived CDR1 and CDR2 are MNHEY and SVGAGI. This CDR3 is built from 14 residues. The DNA for the CDR3 is TGTGCCAGCGGTCGGGGGGGCATTAGGGATACGCAGTATTTT. It codes for CASGRGGIRDTQYF.

A single count supports this clone. CDR3 region: CASSPTGGLSTDTQYF. The CDR3, as DNA: TGTGCCAGCAGCCCGACAGGGGGCCTAAGCACAGATACGCAGTATTTT. This chain links TRBV7-9 with TRBJ2-3, with 10 positions matching TRBD1. The CDR3 extends over 16 amino acids. Trimming removed 5 bases from V and 0 bases from J; junction bases left unmatched: 5. CDR1 and CDR2 (germline): SEHNR, FQNEAQ (reference sequence).

This chain uses TRBV5-6 with TRBJ2-7, with TRBD1 as a possible D gene (6 bases). Per germline, CDR1 SGHDT and CDR2 YYEEEE. The V end lost 4 bases, the J end lost 6 bases, and 14 bases lay between the germline ends. The CDR3 length is 13 residues. CDR3 sequence: CASSTGGRGEQYF. The CDR3 coding sequence is TGTGCCAGCAGCACTGGAGGCAGGGGCGAGCAGTACTTC.